This T cell receptor (beta chain) was identified in a study of blood T cell repertoires in COVID-19. Germline-derived CDR1 and CDR2 are SNHLY and FYNNEI. With V trimmed by 8 bases and J by 6 bases, 10 bases remained unmatched. The CDR3 runs to 15 residues. This clone was counted once. The data were produced by immunoSEQ multiplex PCR, yet TCRdb's version contains in-frame clones alone and is incomplete. This sample has approximately 140,000 clones, with about four fifths found just once. V usage is TRBV2 and J usage is TRBJ2-2, with TRBD1 matching over 9 bases. Material: peripheral blood. The receptor was derived from a man in his 70s with acute or convalescent COVID-19. CDR3 nucleotides: TGTGCCAGCTCCCAGGACAGGGGATTCGCCGGGGAGCTGTTTTTT. This codes for CASSQDRGFAGELFF.